The present T cell receptor (beta chain) was sequenced within a study of blood T cell repertoires in COVID-19 (dated by TCRdb to 2018 to 2020). Concerning the study at large: The collaborator samples originated in the United States, Italy and Spain and spanned the acute and convalescent phases of COVID-19. Deeply sampled blood TCRbeta repertoires from subjects exposed to, actively infected with, or recovered from COVID-19 were included in the dataset. The material from the prospective study consisted of cDNA or gDNA derived from T cells, B-cell-depleted T cells, or PBMCs. A de-identified subject ID, COVID-19 status, age in years and sex were almost always included in the sample metadata. The samples were drawn from two sources: the first 160 participants of the ongoing ImmuneRACE study, and over 950 subjects contributed by 6 global collaborators. Where available, HLA class I and class II types were obtained from metadata supplied by the sample provider rather than from assay-based typing. The repertoires were made available in a free public database intended to serve as a resource for research on the immune response to SARS-CoV-2. The study at large found these results: How much clinical and demographic metadata was included differed by source and by participant, and the metadata was provided uncurated.

In the prospective study, participants were 18 to 89 years old, resided in around 25 geographic areas of the United States, and were enrolled through a virtual design. In the prospective study, cohorts were assigned on the basis of participant-reported clinical history obtained from a screening survey and a study questionnaire. Each participant in the prospective study had whole blood, serum and a nasopharyngeal or oropharyngeal swab collected by mobile phlebotomists. Prospective study participants could optionally give additional blood draws and questionnaires over an approximately 2-month period. Before DNA extraction, blood samples from the prospective study were shipped at room temperature or frozen. From the cysteine through the phenylalanine, the CDR3 covers 14 amino acids. Only the CDR3 region is kept as DNA, spanning 42 bases read in frame from base 1. From the germline V gene (reference sequence), CDR1 is LNHDA and CDR2 is SQIVND. V is clipped by 4 bases and J by 4 bases, and the sequence between their germline boundaries is 13 bases long.

TCRbeta CDR3 regions were amplified from genomic DNA using the immunoSEQ Assay, a bias-controlled multiplex PCR. The original methods were these. Nucleated cell counts per sample were estimated from amplification of reference gene primers within the assay. To quantify the absolute abundance of each unique TCRbeta CDR3 rearrangement, sequence reads were collapsed and filtered. For each sample, productive Simpson clonality was calculated as the square root of Simpson's diversity index across productive rearrangements. In its TCRdb copy, this immuneACCESS table keeps in-frame sequences only and misses some clones. Where compared with another copy, unresolved V genes explain less than half of these, and the others have no known cause. The V and J calls and clone size were taken over from that table, and D and trimming were inferred from the DNA. The sample contains approximately 170,000 clones, about 83% of them found a single time. The ten largest clones add up to 3.6% of the sample.

A word on this clone: The target of this receptor is not known. No base qualities exist here, and no much larger clone lies one base off it.

The receptor was derived from a woman in her forties or fifties in a cohort exposed to, infected with or recovered from COVID-19 (not recorded which). The rearranged chain carries TRBV19 and TRBJ1-1, with an unclear D gene assignment. Sequenced: PBMCs or T cells enriched from blood (not recorded which). CDR3 protein: CASSTLEFGTEAFF. The bases are TGTGCCAGTAGTACGTTGGAGTTTGGCACTGAAGCTTTCTTT.